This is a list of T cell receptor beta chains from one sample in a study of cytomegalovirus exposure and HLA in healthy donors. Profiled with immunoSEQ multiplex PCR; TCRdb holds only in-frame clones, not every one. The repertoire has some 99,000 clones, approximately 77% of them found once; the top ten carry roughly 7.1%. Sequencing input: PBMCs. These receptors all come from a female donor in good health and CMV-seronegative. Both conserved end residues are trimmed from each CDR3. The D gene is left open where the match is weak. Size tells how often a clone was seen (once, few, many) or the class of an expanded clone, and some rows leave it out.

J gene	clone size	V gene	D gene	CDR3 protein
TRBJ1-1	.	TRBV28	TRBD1	ASSPPGQGGRGTEAF
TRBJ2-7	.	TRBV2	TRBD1	ASSAFNSGQGNEQY
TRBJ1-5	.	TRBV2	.	ASSEGGQKH
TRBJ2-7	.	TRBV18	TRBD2	ASSPGGNAEQY
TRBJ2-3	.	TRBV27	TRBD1	ASSSRDRVRDTQY
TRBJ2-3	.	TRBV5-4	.	ASSSRGRSDTQY
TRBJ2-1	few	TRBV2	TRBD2	ASRVTSGGAGREQF
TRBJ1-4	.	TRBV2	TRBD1	ASSEDSGTGYEKLF
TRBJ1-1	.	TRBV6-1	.	ASNNRDSNTEAF
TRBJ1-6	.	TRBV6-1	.	ASSPGQFRGSPLH
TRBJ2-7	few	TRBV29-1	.	SAAGFSYEQY
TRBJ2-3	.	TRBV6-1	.	ASSPILADTQY
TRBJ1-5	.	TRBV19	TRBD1	ASNSGQGFNQPQH
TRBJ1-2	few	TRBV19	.	ASTRQGGYT
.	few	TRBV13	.	ASSEGTGGGPAEQY
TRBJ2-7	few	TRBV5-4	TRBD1	ASSPRRTGGPPFSYEQY
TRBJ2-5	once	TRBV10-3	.	AIRGLWEETQY
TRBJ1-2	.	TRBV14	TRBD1	ASSLQQGYGYT
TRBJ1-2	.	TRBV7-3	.	ASSLIPADSHYGYT
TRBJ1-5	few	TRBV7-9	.	ASSTRTEGDQPQH
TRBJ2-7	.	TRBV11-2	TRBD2	ASSLVTSPEQY
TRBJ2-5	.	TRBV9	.	ASGGGETQY
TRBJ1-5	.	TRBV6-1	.	ASSRGEGHQPQH
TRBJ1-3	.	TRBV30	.	AWSVGGTNTIY
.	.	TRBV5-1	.	ASSLSRQVNEQY
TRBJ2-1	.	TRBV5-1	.	ASSLARNEQF
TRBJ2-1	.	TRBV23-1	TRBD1	ASTQGDPTGYNEQF
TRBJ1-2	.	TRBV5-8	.	ASSLAQGTNYGYT
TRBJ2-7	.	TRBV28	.	ASTSYRVGYEQY
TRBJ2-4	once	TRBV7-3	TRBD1	ASSPRSGTGKNIQY
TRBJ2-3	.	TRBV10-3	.	AISRGQGSADTQY
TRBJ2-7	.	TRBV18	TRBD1	ASSQAQGASYEQY
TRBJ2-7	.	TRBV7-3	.	ASSSTAVFYEQY
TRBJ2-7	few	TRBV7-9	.	ASTQAGLSEQY
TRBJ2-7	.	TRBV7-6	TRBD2	ASSAPGTRGAYEQY
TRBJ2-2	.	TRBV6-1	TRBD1	ASRRQGYTGELF
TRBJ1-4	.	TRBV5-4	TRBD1	ASSAGQDNEKLF
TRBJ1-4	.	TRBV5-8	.	ASSKTATNEKLF
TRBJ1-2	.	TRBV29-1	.	SVPIFRQGTYGYT
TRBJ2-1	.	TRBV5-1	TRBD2	ASSGSGGAVHEQF
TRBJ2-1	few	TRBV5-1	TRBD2	ASSSTSGYKSYNEQF
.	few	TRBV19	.	ASRPRGGHEQY
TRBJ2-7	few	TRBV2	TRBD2	ASIKGGSYEQY
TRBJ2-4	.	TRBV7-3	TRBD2	ASSSSGRANIQY
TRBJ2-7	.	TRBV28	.	ASSPAGTYEQY
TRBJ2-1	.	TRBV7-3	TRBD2	ASSSQREGRRNEQF
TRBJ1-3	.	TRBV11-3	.	ASSLLRGVGNTIY
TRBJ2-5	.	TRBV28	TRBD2	ASSPHRGGVETQY
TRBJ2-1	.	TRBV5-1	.	ASSLVPGGGNEQF
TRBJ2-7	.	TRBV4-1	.	ASSPSWQGGYEQY
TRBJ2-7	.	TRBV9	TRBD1	ASSVATGLIYEQY
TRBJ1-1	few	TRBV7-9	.	ASSARDNALAEAF
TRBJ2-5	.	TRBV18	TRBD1	ASSPPGQGETQY
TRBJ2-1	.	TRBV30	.	AWSFAGRNEQF
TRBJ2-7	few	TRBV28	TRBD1	ASSFPTGTGSFYEQY
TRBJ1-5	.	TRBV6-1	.	ASFIGGQPQH